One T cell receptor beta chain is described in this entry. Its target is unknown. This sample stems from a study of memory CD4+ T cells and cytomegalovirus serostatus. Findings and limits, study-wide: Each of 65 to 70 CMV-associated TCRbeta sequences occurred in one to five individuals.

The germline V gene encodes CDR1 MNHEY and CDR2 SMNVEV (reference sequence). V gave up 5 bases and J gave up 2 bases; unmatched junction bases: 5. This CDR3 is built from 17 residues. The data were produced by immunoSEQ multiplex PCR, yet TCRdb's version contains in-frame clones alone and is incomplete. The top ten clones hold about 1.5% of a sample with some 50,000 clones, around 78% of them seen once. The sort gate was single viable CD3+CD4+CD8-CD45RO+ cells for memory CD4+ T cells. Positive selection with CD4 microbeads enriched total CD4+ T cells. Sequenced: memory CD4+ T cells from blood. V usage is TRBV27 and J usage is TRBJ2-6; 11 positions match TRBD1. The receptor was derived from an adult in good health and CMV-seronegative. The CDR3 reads CASSIWTGGAGANVLTF. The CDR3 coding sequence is TGTGCCAGCAGTATTTGGACAGGGGGCGCTGGGGCCAACGTCCTGACTTTC.